This T cell receptor (beta chain) was identified during a study of blood T cell repertoires in COVID-19 (dated by TCRdb to between 2020 and 2021). Regarding the study in general: Samples from collaborators originated in the United States, Italy and Spain and spanned both the acute and convalescent phases of COVID-19. Subjects who had been exposed to COVID-19, were actively infected with it, or had recovered from it provided the deeply sampled blood TCRbeta repertoires that made up the dataset. The prospective study material was composed of cDNA or gDNA derived from T cells, B-cell-depleted T cells, or PBMCs. A freely available public database, intended as a resource for researchers studying the immune response to SARS-CoV-2, is where the repertoires were released. Where available, HLA class I and class II types were taken from metadata supplied by the sample provider and were not determined by assay-based typing. A de-identified subject ID, COVID-19 status, age in years and sex were almost always included in the sample metadata. The samples were drawn from the first 160 participants of the ongoing ImmuneRACE study and from 1,254 subjects provided by 6 global collaborators.

TCRbeta CDR3 regions were amplified from genomic DNA by means of the immunoSEQ Assay, a bias-controlled multiplex PCR. The study's processing was this. The number of nucleated cells in each sample was estimated by amplification of reference gene primers within the assay. To quantify the absolute abundance of each unique TCRbeta CDR3 rearrangement, sequence reads were collapsed and filtered. For each sample, productive Simpson clonality was calculated as the square root of Simpson's diversity index across productive rearrangements. Here the immuneACCESS table is served through TCRdb, limited to in-frame sequences with V and J called. Missing clones are a known gap in these copies; in checked studies unresolved V genes cover under half, and the rest lacks a known reason. Clone size and the V and J calls come from that table; the DNA yielded D and trimming. The sample profile shows 95,000 to 150,000 clones; less than 90% of them were found once. Roughly 11% of the sample goes to the ten largest clones.

Sequences SGHTA (CDR1) and FQGNSA (CDR2) are obtained from the germline V gene. From its cysteine to its phenylalanine, the CDR3 spans 16 amino acids. The entry retains the CDR3 DNA only, 48 bases that are in frame from base 1. Trimmed from V: 1 base; trimmed from J: 3 bases; junction bases lacking a gene match: 5. Results and caveats for the whole study, not just this receptor: How much clinical and demographic metadata was included differed by source and by participant, and the metadata was provided uncurated.

Points on this clone: Its antigen is not yet known. Per-nucleotide qualities are absent, and no much larger clonotype sits a single base away.

Each collaborating institution followed its own protocols to collect whole blood in K2EDTA tubes. For TCRbeta analysis, collaborators shipped samples as frozen whole blood, isolated PBMCs, or DNA extracted from either of those sample types. The chain is assembled from TRBV7-2 and TRBJ2-3, with 9 bases in between that match TRBD2. This clonotype originated in an elderly man with acute or convalescent COVID-19. Material: peripheral blood. The CDR3 corresponds to CASSLVASGETDTQYF. The DNA sequence reads TGTGCCAGCAGCTTAGTGGCTAGCGGGGAGACAGATACGCAGTATTTT. With the portions outside the CDR3 filled from the reference TRBV7-2 and TRBJ2-3 genes, the complete variable region becomes GAGVSQSPSNKVTEKGKDVELRCDPISGHTALYWYRQSLGQGLEFLIYFQGNSAPDKSGLPSDRFSAERTGGSVSTLTIQRTQQEDSAVYLCASSLVASGETDTQYFGPGTRLTVL.